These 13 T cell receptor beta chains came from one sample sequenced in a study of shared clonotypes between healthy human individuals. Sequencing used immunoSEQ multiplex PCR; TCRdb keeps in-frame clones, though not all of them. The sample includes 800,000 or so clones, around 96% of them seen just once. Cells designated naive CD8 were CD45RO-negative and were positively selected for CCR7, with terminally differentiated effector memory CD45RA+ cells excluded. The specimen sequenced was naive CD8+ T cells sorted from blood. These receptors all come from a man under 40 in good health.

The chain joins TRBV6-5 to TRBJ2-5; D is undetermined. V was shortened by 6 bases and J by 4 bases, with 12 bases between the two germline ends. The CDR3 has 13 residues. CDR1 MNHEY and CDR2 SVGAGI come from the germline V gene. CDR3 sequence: CASSPVFSETQYF. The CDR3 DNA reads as TGTGCCAGCAGCCCCGTTTTTTCAGAGACCCAGTACTTC.

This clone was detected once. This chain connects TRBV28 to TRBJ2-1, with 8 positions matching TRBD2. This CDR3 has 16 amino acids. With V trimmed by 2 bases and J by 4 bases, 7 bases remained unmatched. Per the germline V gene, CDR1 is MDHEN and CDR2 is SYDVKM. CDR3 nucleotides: TGTGCCAGCAGTTTACGGACTAGCCGCATTTACAATGAGCAGTTCTTC. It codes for CASSLRTSRIYNEQFF.

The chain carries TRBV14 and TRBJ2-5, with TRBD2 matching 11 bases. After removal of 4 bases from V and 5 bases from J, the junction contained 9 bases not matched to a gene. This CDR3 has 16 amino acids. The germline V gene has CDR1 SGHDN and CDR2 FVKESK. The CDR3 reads CASSRLTSGSAETQYF. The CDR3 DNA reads TGTGCCAGCAGCCGTTTAACTAGCGGGAGTGCGGAGACCCAGTACTTC.

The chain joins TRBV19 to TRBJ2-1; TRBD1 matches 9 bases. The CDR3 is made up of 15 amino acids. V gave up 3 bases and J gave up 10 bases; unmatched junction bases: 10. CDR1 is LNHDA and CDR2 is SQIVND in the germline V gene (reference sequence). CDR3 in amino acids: CASSIVGQGGDEQFF. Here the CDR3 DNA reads TGTGCCAGTAGTATCGTGGGACAGGGAGGGGACGAGCAGTTCTTC.

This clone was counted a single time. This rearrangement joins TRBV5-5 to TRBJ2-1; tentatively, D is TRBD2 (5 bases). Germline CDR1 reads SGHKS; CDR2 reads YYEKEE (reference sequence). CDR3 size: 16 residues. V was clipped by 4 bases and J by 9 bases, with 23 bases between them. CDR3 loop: CASSHYPDRSSGEQFF. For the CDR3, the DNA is TGTGCCAGCAGCCACTATCCGGACCGATCAAGCGGTGAGCAGTTCTTC. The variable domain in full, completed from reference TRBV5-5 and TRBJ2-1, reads DAGVTQSPTHLIKTRGQQVTLRCSPISGHKSVSWYQQVLGQGPQFIFQYYEKEERGRGNFPDRFSARQFPNYSSELNVNALLLGDSALYLCASSHYPDRSSGEQFFGPGTRLTVL.

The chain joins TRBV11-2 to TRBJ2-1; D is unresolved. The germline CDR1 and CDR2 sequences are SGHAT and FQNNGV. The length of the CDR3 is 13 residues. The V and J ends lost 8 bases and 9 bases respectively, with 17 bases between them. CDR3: CASGKIRVGEQFF. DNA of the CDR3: TGTGCCAGCGGAAAGATCCGAGTAGGTGAGCAGTTCTTC. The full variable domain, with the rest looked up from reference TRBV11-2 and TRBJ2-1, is EAGVAQSPRYKIIEKRQSVAFWCNPISGHATLYWYQQILGQGPKLLIQFQNNGVVDDSQLPKDRFSAERLKGVDSTLKIQPAKLEDSAVYLCASGKIRVGEQFFGPGTRLTVL.

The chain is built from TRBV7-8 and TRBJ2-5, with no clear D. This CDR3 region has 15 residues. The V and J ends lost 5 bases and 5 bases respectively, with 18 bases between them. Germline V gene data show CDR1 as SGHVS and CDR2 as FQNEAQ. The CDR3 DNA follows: TGTGCCAGCAGCCCCGGAATTGGGCATGGGGAGACCCAGTACTTC. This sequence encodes CASSPGIGHGETQYF.

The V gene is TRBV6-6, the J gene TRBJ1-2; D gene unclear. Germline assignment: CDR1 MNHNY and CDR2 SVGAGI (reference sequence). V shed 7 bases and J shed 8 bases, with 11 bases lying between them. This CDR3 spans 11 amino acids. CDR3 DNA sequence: TGTGCCAGCACAACTACCGAAGGCTACACCTTC. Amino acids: CASTTTEGYTF.

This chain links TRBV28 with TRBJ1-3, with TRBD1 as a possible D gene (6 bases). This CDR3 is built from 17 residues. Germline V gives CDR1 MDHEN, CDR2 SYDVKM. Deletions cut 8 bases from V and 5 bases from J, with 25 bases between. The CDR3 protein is CASVSRGRSDLRNTIYF. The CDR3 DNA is TGTGCCAGCGTGAGCCGGGGGCGTAGTGATTTGAGAAACACCATATATTTT.

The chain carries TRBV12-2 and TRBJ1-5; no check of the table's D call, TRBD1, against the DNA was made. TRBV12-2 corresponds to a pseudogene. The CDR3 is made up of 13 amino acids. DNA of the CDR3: TGTGCACATCGAGGGGGCCGGAATCAGCCCCAGCATTTT. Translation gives CAHRGGRNQPQHF.

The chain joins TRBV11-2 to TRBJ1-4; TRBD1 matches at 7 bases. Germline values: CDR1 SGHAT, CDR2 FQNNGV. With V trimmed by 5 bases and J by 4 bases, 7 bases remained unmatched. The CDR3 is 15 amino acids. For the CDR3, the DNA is TGTGCCAGCAGCCCGGGGACAGCCGGTAATGAAAAACTGTTTTTT. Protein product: CASSPGTAGNEKLFF.

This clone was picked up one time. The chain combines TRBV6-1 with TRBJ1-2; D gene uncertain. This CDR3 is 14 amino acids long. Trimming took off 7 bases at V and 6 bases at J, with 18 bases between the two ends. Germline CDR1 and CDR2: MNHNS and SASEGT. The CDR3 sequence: CASISWRGGDGYTF. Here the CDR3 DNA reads TGTGCCAGCATATCCTGGCGGGGTGGTGATGGCTACACCTTC.

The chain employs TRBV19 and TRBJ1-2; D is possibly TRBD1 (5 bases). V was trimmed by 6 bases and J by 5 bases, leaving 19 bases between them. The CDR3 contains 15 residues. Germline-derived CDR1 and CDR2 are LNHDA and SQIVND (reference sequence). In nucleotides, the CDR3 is TGTGCCAGTAGGCCCGCGATCGGGGGTGGGTATGGCTACACCTTC. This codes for CASRPAIGGGYGYTF.